This T cell receptor (beta chain) was obtained from a study of blood T cell repertoires in COVID-19. The overall study: Italy, Spain and the United States were the sources of the convalescent and acute COVID-19 samples. T cells, B-cell-depleted T cells, or PBMCs supplied cDNA or gDNA.

In the original analysis: For nucleated cells, counts were estimated from reference gene primer amplification. Generated by immunoSEQ multiplex PCR, the TCRdb table keeps only in-frame clones and is missing some. V and J calls plus clone size are reproduced from that table; the DNA served to infer D and trimming. The sample includes some 100,000 clones, around 89% of them seen just once. The sample was peripheral blood. This TCR was recovered from a woman older than 75 with active COVID-19.

The CDR3 nucleotides read TGTGCCAGCAGCCTCCTTGGGGGACAGGGGGTGACTGAAGCTTTCTTT. Protein product: CASSLLGGQGVTEAFF. This rearrangement joins TRBV7-8 to TRBJ1-1, with 11 positions matching TRBD1. Germline values: CDR1 SGHVS, CDR2 FQNEAQ. Losses at the gene ends were 5 bases for V and 5 bases for J; bases not matched to a gene: 10. The CDR3 sequence is 16 residues long.